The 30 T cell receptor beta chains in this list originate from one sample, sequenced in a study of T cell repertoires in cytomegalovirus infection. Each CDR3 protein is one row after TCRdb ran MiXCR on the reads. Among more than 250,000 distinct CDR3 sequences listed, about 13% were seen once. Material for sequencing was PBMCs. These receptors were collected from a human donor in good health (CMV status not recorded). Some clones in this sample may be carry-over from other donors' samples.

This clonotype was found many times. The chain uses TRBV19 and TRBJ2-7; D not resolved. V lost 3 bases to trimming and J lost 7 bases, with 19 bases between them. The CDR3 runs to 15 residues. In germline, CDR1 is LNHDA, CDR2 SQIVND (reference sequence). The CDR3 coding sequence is TGTGCCAGTAGTATTGGGTCACCCCCCTTGGGAGAGCAGTACTTC. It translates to CASSIGSPPLGEQYF.

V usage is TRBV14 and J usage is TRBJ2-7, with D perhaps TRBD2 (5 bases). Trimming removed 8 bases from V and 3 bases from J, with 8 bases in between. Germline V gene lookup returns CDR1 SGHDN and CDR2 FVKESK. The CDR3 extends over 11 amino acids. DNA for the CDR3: TGTGCCAGCGCCGACTACTACGAGCAGTACTTC. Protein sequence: CASADYYEQYF.

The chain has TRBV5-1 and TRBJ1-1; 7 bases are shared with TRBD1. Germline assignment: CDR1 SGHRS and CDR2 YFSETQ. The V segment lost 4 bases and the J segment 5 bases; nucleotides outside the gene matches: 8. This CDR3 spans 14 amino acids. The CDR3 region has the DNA TGCGCCAGCAGCACCCAGACAGGGAATACTGAAGCTTTCTTT. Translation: CASSTQTGNTEAFF.

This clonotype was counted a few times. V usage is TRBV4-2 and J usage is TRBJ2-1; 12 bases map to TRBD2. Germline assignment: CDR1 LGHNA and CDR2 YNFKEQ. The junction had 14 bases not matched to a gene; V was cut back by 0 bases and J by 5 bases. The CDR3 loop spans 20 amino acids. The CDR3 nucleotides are TGTGCCAGCAGCCAAGATAGTAGGCTACTGACTAGCGGGAGCGACAATGAGCAGTTCTTC. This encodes CASSQDSRLLTSGSDNEQFF.

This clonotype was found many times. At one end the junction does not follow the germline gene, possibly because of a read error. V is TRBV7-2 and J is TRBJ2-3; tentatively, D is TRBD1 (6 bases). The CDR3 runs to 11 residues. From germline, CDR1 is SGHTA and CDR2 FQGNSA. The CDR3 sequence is CASQRTDPQYF. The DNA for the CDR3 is TGTGCCAGCCAGAGGACAGATCCGCAGTATTTT.

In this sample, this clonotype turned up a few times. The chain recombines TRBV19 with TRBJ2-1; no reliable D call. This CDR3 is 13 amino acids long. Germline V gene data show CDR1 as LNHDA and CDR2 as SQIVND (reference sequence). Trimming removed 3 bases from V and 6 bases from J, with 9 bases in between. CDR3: CASSILGSNEQFF. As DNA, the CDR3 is TGTGCCAGTAGTATCCTTGGATCCAATGAGCAGTTCTTC.

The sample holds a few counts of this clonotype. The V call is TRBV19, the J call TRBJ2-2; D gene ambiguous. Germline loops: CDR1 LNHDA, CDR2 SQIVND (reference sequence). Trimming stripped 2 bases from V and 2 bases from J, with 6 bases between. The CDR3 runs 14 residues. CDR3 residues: CASSIRSNTGELFF. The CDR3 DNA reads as TGTGCCAGTAGTATAAGGTCCAACACCGGGGAGCTGTTTTTT.

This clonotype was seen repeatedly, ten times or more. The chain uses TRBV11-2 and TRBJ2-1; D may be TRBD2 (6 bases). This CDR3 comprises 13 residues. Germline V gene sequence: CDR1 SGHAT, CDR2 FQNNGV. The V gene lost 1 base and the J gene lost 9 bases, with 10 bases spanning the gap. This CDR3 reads CASSLVVRGEQFF. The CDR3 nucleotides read TGTGCCAGCAGCTTAGTAGTGCGGGGTGAGCAGTTCTTC.

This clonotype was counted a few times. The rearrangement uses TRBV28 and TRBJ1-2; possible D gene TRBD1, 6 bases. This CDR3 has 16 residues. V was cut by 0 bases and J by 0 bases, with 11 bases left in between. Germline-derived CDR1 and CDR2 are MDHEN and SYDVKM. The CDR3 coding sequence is TGTGCCAGCAGTTTATGGGTACAGGGATCTAACTATGGCTACACCTTC. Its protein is CASSLWVQGSNYGYTF.

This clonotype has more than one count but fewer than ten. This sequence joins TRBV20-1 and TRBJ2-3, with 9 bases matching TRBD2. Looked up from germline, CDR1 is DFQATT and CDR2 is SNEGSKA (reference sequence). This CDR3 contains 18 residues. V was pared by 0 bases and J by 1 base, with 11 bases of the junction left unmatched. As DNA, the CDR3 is TGCAGTGCTAGAGACGCCCGTTTGGGCGGGGGGGGCACAGATACGCAGTATTTT. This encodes CSARDARLGGGGTDTQYF.

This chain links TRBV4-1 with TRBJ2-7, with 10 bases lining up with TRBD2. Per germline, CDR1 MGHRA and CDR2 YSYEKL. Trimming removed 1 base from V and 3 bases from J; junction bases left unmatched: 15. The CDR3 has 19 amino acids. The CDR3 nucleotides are TGCGCCAGCAGCCAAGTTGGAGGGGCCCCAGCGGGGGGGCTCTACGAGCAGTACTTC. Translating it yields CASSQVGGAPAGGLYEQYF.

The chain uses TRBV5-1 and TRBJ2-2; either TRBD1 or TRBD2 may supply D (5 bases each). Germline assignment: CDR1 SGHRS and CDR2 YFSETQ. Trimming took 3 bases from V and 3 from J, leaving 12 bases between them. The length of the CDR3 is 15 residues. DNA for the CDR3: TGCGCCAGCAGCTCTCGGGACCGTTACACCGGGGAGCTGTTTTTT. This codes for CASSSRDRYTGELFF.

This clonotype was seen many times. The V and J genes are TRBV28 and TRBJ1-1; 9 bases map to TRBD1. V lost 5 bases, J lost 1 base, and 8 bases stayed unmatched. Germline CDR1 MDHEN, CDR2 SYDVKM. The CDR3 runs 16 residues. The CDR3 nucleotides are TGTGCCAGCAGTCCCCCGACAGGGGGGGGGAACACTGAAGCTTTCTTT. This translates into CASSPPTGGGNTEAFF.

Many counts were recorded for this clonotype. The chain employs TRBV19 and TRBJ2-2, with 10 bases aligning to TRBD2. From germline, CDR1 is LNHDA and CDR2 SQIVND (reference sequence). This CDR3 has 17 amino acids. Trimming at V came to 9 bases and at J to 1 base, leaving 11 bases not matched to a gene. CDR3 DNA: TGTGCCAGCGAATTTGTAGCGGGAGGAATGAACACCGGGGAGCTGTTTTTT. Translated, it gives CASEFVAGGMNTGELFF.

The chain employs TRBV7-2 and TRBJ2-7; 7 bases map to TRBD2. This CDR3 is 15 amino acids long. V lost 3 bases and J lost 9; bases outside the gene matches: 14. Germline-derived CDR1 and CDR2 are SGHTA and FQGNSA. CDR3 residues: CASSFGGSGGRGQYF. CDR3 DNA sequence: TGTGCCAGCAGCTTCGGCGGTTCGGGGGGACGGGGGCAGTACTTC.

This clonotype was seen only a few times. In DNA form, the CDR3 reads TGTGCCAGCAGCTTGGTTGGGATGACTGAGACCCAGTACTTC. Translating it yields CASSLVGMTETQYF. The V gene is TRBV5-5, the J gene TRBJ2-5; no definite D call. V was cut by 0 bases and J by 5 bases, with 11 bases left in between. This CDR3 region has 14 residues. Germline V gives CDR1 SGHKS, CDR2 YYEKEE (reference sequence).

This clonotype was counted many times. As DNA, the CDR3 is TGTGCCAGCTCACCACCGGGGTCCTACGAGCAGTACTTC. This sequence encodes CASSPPGSYEQYF. This rearrangement joins TRBV18 to TRBJ2-7; no clear D gene. V lost 0 bases and J lost 1, with 4 bases in between. Germline-derived CDR1 and CDR2 are KGHSH and LQKENI. The CDR3 consists of 13 residues.

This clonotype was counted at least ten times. CDR3 sequence (DNA): TGTGCCAGCAGTTACTCGGTGAGCACTGAAGCTTTCTTT. It codes for CASSYSVSTEAFF. The chain couples TRBV6-5 to TRBJ1-1; D call uncertain. CDR3 size: 13 residues. The germline gives CDR1 MNHEY, CDR2 SVGAGI. Trimming took 0 bases from V and 4 from J, leaving 6 bases between them.

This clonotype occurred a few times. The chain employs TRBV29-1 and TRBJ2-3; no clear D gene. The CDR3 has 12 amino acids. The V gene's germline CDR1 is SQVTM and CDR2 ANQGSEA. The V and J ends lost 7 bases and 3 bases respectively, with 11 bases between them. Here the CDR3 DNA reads TGCAGCGCCTCGCCTAGGACAGATACGCAGTATTTT. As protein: CSASPRTDTQYF.

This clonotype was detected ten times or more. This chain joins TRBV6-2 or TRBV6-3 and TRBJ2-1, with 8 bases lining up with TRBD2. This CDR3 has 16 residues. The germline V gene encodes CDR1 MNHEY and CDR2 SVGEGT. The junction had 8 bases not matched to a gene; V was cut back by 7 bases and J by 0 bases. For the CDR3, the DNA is TGTGCCAGCATGTCGCTAGCGGGCCCCTCCTACAATGAGCAGTTCTTC. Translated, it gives CASMSLAGPSYNEQFF.

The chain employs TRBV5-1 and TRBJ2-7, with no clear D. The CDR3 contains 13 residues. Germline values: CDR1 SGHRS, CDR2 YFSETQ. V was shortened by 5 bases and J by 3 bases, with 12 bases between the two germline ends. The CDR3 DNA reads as TGCGCCAGCAGTTACGACGGCTTCTACGAGCAGTACTTC. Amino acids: CASSYDGFYEQYF.

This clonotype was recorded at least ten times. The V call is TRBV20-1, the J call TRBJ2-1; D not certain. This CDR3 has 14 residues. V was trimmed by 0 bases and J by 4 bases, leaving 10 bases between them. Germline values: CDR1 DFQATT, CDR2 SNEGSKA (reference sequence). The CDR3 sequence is CSAREPPTYNEQFF. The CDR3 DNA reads TGCAGTGCTAGAGAGCCACCGACTTACAATGAGCAGTTCTTC.

The CDR3 reads CASSIQGSHGYTF. The CDR3 DNA is TGTGCCAGTAGTATCCAAGGGTCGCATGGCTACACCTTC. This sequence joins TRBV19 and TRBJ1-2; D is uncertain. With 3 bases removed from V and 6 bases from J, the gap between germline ends came to 11 bases. The germline gives CDR1 LNHDA, CDR2 SQIVND (reference sequence). This CDR3 spans 13 amino acids.

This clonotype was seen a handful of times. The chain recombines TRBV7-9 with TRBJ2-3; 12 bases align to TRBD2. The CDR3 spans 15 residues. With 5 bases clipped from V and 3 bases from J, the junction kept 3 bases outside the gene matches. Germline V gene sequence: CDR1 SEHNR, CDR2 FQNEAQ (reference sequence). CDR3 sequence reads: CASSVTSGSTDTQYF. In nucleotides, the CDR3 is TGTGCCAGCAGCGTGACTAGCGGGAGTACAGATACGCAGTATTTT.

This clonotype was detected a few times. The CDR3 DNA follows: TGTGCCAGCAGCTTGAAGGACAGCTTCTATGGCTACACCTTC. Translated, it gives CASSLKDSFYGYTF. The chain carries TRBV7-9 and TRBJ1-2; D is possibly TRBD1 (6 bases). CDR3 length: 14 residues. Germline CDR1 SEHNR, CDR2 FQNEAQ (reference sequence). Trimming pared 3 bases from V and 4 bases from J, leaving 12 bases between.

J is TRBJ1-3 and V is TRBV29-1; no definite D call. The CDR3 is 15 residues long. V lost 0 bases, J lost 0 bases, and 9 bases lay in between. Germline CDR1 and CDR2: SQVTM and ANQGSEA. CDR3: CSVEDRRNSGNTIYF. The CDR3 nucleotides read TGCAGCGTTGAAGACAGGCGGAACTCTGGAAACACCATATATTTT.

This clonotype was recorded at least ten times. The CDR3 DNA sequence: TGTGCCAGCAGCGCGACTAGCGGGGTAACCTACGAGCAGTACTTC. Translation: CASSATSGVTYEQYF. The chain uses TRBV7-2 and TRBJ2-7; TRBD2 agrees at 11 bases. The germline V gene encodes CDR1 SGHTA and CDR2 FQGNSA. The CDR3 sequence is 15 residues long. Trimming cost V 5 bases and J 2 bases; bases outside gene matches: 5.

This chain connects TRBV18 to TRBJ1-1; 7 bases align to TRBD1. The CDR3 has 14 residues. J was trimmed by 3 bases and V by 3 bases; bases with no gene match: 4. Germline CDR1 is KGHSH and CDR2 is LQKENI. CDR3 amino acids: CASSPGTADTEAFF. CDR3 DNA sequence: TGTGCCAGCTCACCGGGGACAGCGGACACTGAAGCTTTCTTT.

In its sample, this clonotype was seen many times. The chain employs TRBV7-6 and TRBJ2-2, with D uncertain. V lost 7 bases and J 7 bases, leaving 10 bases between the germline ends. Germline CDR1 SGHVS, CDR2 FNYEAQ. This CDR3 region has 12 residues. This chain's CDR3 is CASIPANGELFF. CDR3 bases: TGTGCCAGCATCCCTGCCAACGGGGAGCTGTTTTTT.

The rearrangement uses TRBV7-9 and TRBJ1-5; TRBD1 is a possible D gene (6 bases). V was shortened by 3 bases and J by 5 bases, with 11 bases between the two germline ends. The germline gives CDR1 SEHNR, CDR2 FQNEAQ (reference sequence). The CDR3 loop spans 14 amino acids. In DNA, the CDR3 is TGTGCCAGCAGCTTGGGGGCTATCGATCAGCCCCAGCATTTT. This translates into CASSLGAIDQPQHF.